Many counts were recorded for the clone carrying this T cell receptor (beta chain). Unique molecular identifiers were built into the TCRbeta library. In TCRdb, the PCR reads were re-called with MiXCR into one record per CDR3 protein. The sample holds a few hundred thousand distinct CDR3 sequences, over 9.5% seen once. The sample originates from a study of T-cell reconstitution after alpha-beta-depleted transplantation in children. Trimming shortened V by 6 bases and J by 6 bases, and 20 bases separated the two germline ends. The CDR3 consists of 14 residues. Germline V lookup: CDR1 DFQATT, CDR2 SNEGSKA (reference sequence).

This chain connects TRBV20-1 to TRBJ1-2; possible D gene TRBD1, 6 bases. This sequence originates from a human donor who donated a stem cell graft to a child with SCID. Specimen: PBMCs from the stem cell graft donor, collected from the stem cell graft. The CDR3 region is CSANPHRVYHGYTF. The DNA of the CDR3 is TGCAGTGCAAACCCCCACAGGGTGTATCATGGCTACACCTTC.